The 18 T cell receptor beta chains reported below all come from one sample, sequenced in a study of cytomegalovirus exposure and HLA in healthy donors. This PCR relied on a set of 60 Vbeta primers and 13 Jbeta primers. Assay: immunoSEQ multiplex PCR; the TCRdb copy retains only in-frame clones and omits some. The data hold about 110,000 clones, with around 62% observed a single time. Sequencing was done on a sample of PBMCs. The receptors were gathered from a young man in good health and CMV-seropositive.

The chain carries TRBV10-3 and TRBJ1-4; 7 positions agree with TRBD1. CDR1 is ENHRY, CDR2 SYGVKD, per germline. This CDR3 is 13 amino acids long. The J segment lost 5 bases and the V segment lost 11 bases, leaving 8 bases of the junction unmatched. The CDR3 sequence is CASTDRENEKLFF. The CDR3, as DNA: TGTGCCTCTACTGACAGGGAGAATGAAAAACTGTTTTTT.

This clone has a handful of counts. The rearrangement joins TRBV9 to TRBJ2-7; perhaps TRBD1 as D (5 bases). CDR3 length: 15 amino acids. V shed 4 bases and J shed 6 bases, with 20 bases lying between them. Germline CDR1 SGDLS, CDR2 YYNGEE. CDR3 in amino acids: CASSPQAGRLGEQYF. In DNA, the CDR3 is TGTGCCAGCAGCCCCCAGGCAGGGCGATTGGGCGAGCAGTACTTC.

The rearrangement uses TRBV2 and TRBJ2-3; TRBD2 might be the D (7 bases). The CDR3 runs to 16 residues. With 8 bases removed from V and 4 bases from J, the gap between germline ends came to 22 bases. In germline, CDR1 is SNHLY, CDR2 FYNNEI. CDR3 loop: CASGYHPGRGADTQYF. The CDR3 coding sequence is TGTGCCAGCGGATACCATCCGGGGAGGGGGGCAGATACGCAGTATTTT.

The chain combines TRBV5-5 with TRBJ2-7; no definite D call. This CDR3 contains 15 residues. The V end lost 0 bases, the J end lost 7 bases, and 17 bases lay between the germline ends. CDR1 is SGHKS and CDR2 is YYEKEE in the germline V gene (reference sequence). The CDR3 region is CASSLEYSTWWEQYF. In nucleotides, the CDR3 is TGTGCCAGCAGCTTGGAATACTCTACGTGGTGGGAGCAGTACTTC.

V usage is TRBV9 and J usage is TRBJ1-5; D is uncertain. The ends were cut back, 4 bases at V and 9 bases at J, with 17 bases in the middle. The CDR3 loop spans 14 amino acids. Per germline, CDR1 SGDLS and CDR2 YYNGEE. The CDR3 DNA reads TGTGCCAGCAGCCCGAGGCCCCGGTCTCTGCCCCAGCATTTT. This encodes CASSPRPRSLPQHF.

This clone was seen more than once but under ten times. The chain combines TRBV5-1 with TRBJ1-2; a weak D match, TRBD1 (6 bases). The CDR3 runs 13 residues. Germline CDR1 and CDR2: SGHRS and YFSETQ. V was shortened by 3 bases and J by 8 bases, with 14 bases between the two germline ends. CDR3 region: CASSSDRSEGYTF. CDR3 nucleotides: TGCGCCAGCAGCTCCGACAGGTCAGAGGGCTACACCTTC.

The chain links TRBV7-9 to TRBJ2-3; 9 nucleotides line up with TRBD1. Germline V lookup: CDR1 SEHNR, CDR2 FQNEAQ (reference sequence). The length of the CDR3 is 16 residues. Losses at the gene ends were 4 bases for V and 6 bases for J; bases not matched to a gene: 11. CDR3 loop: CASSSRQGGPSDTQYF. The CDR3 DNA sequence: TGTGCCAGCAGCTCAAGACAGGGGGGGCCTTCGGATACGCAGTATTTT. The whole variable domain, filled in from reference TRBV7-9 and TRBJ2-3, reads DTGVSQNPRHKITKRGQNVTFRCDPISEHNRLYWYRQTLGQGPEFLTYFQNEAQLEKSRLLSDRFSAERPKGSFSTLEIQRTEQGDSAMYLCASSSRQGGPSDTQYFGPGTRLTVL.

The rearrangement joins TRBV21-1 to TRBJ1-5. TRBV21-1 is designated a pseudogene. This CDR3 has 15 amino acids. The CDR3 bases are TGTGCCAGCAGCAAACGGGAACTTAGCAATCAGCCCCAGCATTTT. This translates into CASSKRELSNQPQHF.

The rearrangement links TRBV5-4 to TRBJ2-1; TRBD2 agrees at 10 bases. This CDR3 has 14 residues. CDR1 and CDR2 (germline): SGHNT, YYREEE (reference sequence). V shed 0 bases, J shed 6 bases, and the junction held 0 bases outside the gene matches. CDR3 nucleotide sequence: TGTGCCAGCAGCTTGGGACTAGCGGGCAATGAGCAGTTCTTC. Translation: CASSLGLAGNEQFF. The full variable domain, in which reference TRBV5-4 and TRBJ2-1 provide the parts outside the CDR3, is ETGVTQSPTHLIKTRGQQVTLRCSSQSGHNTVSWYQQALGQGPQFIFQYYREEENGRGNFPPRFSGLQFPNYSSELNVNALELDDSALYLCASSLGLAGNEQFFGPGTRLTVL.

The CDR3 loop is CASVGSGGVNQPQHF. CDR3 DNA sequence: TGTGCCAGCGTCGGGTCGGGTGGCGTTAATCAGCCCCAGCATTTT. The chain uses TRBV2 and TRBJ1-5; no clear D gene. The CDR3 extends over 15 amino acids. The germline V gene encodes CDR1 SNHLY and CDR2 FYNNEI. V lost 8 bases and J 4 bases, leaving 18 bases between the germline ends.

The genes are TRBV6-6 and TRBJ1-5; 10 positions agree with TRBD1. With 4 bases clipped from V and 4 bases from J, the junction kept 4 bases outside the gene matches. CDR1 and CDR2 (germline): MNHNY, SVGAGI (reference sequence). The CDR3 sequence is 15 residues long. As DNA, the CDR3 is TGTGCCAGCAGTTGGCCGGGACAGGGGAATCAGCCCCAGCATTTT. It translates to CASSWPGQGNQPQHF.

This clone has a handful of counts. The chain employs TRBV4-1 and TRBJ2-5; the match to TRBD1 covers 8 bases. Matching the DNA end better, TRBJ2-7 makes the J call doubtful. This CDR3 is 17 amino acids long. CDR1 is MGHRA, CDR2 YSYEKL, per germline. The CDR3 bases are TGCGCCAGCAGCCAGGGGATTCCGGGACAGGCCTCCTACGAGCAGTACTTC. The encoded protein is CASSQGIPGQASYEQYF.

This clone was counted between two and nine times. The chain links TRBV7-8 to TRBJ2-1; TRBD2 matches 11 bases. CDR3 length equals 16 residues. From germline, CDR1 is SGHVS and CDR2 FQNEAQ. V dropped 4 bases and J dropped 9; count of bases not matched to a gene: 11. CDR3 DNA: TGTGCCAGCAGCTACAGACTAGCGGGGCTTTTTAGTGAGCAGTTCTTC. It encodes CASSYRLAGLFSEQFF.

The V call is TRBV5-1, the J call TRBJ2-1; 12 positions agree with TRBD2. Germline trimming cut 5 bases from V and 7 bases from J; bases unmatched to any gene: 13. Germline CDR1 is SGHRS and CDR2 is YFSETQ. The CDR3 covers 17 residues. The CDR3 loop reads CASSFGLAGPLENEQFF. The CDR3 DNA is TGCGCCAGCAGTTTCGGACTAGCGGGGCCCCTCGAGAATGAGCAGTTCTTC.

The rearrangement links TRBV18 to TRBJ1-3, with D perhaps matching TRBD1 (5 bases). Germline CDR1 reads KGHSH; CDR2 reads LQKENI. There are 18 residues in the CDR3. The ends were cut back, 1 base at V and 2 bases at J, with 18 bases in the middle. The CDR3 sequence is CASSPLSLRPRAGNTIYF. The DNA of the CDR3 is TGTGCCAGCTCACCACTCTCTCTTCGGCCCAGGGCTGGAAACACCATATATTTT.

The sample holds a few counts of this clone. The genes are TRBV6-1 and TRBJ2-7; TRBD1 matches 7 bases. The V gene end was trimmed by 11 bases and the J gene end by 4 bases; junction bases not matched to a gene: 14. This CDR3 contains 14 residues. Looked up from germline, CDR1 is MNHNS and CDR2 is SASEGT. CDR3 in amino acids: CAPSTDSTGYEQYF. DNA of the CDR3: TGTGCCCCCTCCACCGACTCGACAGGGTACGAGCAGTACTTC.

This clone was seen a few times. CDR3 residues: CASSPPAGSGSSYNEQFF. CDR3 bases: TGTGCCAGCAGCCCGCCGGCTGGATCGGGTAGTTCCTACAATGAGCAGTTCTTC. This chain joins TRBV11-1 and TRBJ2-1; D gene unclear. Germline CDR1 and CDR2: SGHAT and FQDESV (reference sequence). The CDR3 consists of 18 residues. V shed 5 bases and J shed 1 base, with 21 bases lying between them.

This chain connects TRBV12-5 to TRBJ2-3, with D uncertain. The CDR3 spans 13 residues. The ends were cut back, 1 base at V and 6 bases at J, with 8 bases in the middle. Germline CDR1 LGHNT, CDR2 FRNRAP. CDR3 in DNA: TGTGCTAGTGGTTTGGACTGGTGGGATACGCAGTATTTT. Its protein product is CASGLDWWDTQYF. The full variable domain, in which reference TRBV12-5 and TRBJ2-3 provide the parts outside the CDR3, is DARVTQTPRHKVTEMGQEVTMRCQPILGHNTVFWYRQTMMQGLELLAYFRNRAPLDDSGMPKDRFSAEMPDATLATLKIQPSEPRDSAVYFCASGLDWWDTQYFGPGTRLTVL.